This T cell receptor (beta chain) was sequenced during a study of CD8+CD57+ T cells in acquired aplastic anemia. Study-wide background: Sorted CD4+ plus CD8+ cells gave DNA averaging around 3 ug.

Ten or more counts support this clonotype. Looked up from germline, CDR1 is LGHNA and CDR2 is YNFKEQ. V gave up 0 bases and J gave up 0 bases, with 15 bases separating them. The CDR3 is 17 amino acids. Profiles of TCR beta VDJ and CDR3 were generated from a genomic DNA template. TCRdb analysed the reads with MiXCR anew, one entry per CDR3 protein. This sample has under 350,000 distinct CDR3 sequences; 50% to 70% occur once, and the top ten carry roughly 8%. This TCR was recovered from a human donor with severe aplastic anemia or a healthy control (not recorded which). The source material was sorted CD4+, CD8+, or CD8+CD57+ T cells (not recorded which) from PBMCs. The rearrangement joins TRBV4-2 to TRBJ2-7; possible D gene TRBD1, 6 bases. DNA for the CDR3: TGTGCCAGCAGCCAAGAAGTTGGCGGACAGATCTCCTACGAGCAGTACTTC. Protein sequence: CASSQEVGGQISYEQYF.